These 29 T cell receptor beta chains originate from one sample sequenced in a study of cytomegalovirus exposure and HLA in healthy donors. The PCR used 60 Vbeta and 13 Jbeta primers. Produced via immunoSEQ multiplex PCR; TCRdb's table is partial and in-frame only. In the table there are 110,000 to 150,000 clones, roughly 10% of which are singletons. The sample consisted of PBMCs. These receptors were obtained from a man aged 50-60 years in good health and CMV-seronegative.

In its sample, this clone was seen a few times. The genes are TRBV5-1 and TRBJ2-3, with 8 bases identical to TRBD2. Germline CDR1 reads SGHRS; CDR2 reads YFSETQ. The CDR3 contains 16 residues. The J segment lost 4 bases and the V segment lost 1 base, leaving 8 bases of the junction unmatched. CDR3 sequence reads: CASSLREGPSADTQYF. Here the CDR3 DNA reads TGCGCCAGCAGCTTGCGGGAGGGCCCTAGCGCAGATACGCAGTATTTT.

A few counts support this clone. The J gene is TRBJ1-2, the V gene TRBV6-1, with D perhaps TRBD1 (5 bases). Germline CDR1 is MNHNS and CDR2 is SASEGT. V was shortened by 3 bases and J by 8 bases, with 13 bases between the two germline ends. The CDR3 loop spans 13 amino acids. The CDR3: CASSDRDRGGYTF. CDR3 coding DNA: TGTGCCAGCAGTGACCGGGACCGGGGGGGCTACACCTTC.

This clone turned up a few times. The sample carries other DNA sequences with the same CDR3. V gene TRBV7-3 combines with J gene TRBJ2-5; D is ambiguous. Germline assignment: CDR1 SGHTA and CDR2 FQGTGA. Trimming shortened V by 2 bases and J by 3 bases, and 7 bases separated the two germline ends. CDR3 length: 13 amino acids. For the CDR3, the DNA is TGTGCCAGCAGCTTAGGCACGAAAGAGACCCAGTACTTC. Encoded protein: CASSLGTKETQYF. Looking up the rest from reference TRBV7-3 and TRBJ2-5 gives the full variable domain: GAGVSQTPSNKVTEKGKYVELRCDPISGHTALYWYRQSLGQGPEFLIYFQGTGAADDSGLPNDRFFAVRPEGSVSTLKIQRTERGDSAVYLCASSLGTKETQYFGPGTRLLVL.

The chain uses TRBV19 and TRBJ2-3; TRBD2 matches 8 bases. The junction had 3 bases not matched to a gene; V was cut back by 6 bases and J by 1 base. The CDR3 spans 14 residues. CDR1 LNHDA and CDR2 SQIVND come from the germline V gene (reference sequence). CDR3 sequence: CASRREEGTDTQYF. The CDR3 DNA sequence: TGTGCCAGTAGGCGGGAGGAGGGCACAGATACGCAGTATTTT.

This clone was picked up a small number of times. The chain recombines TRBV25-1 with TRBJ1-1; TRBD1 matches 8 bases. Germline CDR1 reads MGHDK; CDR2 reads SYGVNS. The CDR3 extends over 16 amino acids. Trimming removed 4 bases from V and 5 bases from J; junction bases left unmatched: 12. As DNA, the CDR3 is TGTGCCAGCAGTGTATCGATCGGACAGGGATTAACTGAAGCTTTCTTT. Its translation is CASSVSIGQGLTEAFF. Complete variable domain (other parts from reference TRBV25-1 and TRBJ1-1): EADIYQTPRYLVIGTGKKITLECSQTMGHDKMYWYQQDPGMELHLIHYSYGVNSTEKGDLSSESTVSRIRTEHFPLTLESARPSHTSQYLCASSVSIGQGLTEAFFGQGTRLTVV.

The rearrangement uses TRBV5-1 and TRBJ2-3; TRBD1 matches at 7 bases. This CDR3 has 14 residues. Germline V gives CDR1 SGHRS, CDR2 YFSETQ. The V gene end was trimmed by 6 bases and the J gene end by 4 bases; junction bases not matched to a gene: 8. The CDR3 nucleotides are TGCGCCAGCACCCTGGGACAGCTCCCAGATACGCAGTATTTT. Encoded protein: CASTLGQLPDTQYF.

This chain uses TRBV2 with TRBJ2-3; D is uncertain. This CDR3 region has 12 residues. Germline CDR1 reads SNHLY; CDR2 reads FYNNEI. V lost 5 bases, J lost 1 base, and 4 bases lay in between. The chain's CDR3 is CASSTGTDTQYF. The DNA for the CDR3 is TGTGCCAGCAGTACTGGCACAGATACGCAGTATTTT.

This clone has only a few counts. The gene calls are TRBV6-1 and TRBJ2-1, with 12 bases matching TRBD2. Trimming removed 8 bases from V and 4 bases from J; junction bases left unmatched: 3. The CDR3 sequence is 14 residues long. Per germline, CDR1 MNHNS and CDR2 SASEGT. The CDR3 is CASATSGRYNEQFF. As DNA, the CDR3 is TGTGCCAGCGCCACTAGCGGGAGGTACAATGAGCAGTTCTTC.

CDR3 loop: CASSLRTDMNTEAFF. CDR3 nucleotide sequence: TGTGCCAGCAGTCTCCGGACAGACATGAACACTGAAGCTTTCTTT. V gene TRBV6-1 combines with J gene TRBJ1-1, with TRBD1 as a possible D gene (6 bases). In germline, CDR1 is MNHNS, CDR2 SASEGT. The CDR3 consists of 15 residues. Between the trimmed V and J ends, which lost 5 bases and 0 bases, there was a span of 13 bases.

This clone appeared a few times. V and J are TRBV9 and TRBJ2-1, with TRBD2 matching over 8 bases. The germline CDR1 and CDR2 sequences are SGDLS and YYNGEE. Trimming removed 2 bases from V and 9 bases from J; junction bases left unmatched: 7. The CDR3 is made up of 14 amino acids. The CDR3 sequence is CASSVQGGGFEQFF. As DNA, the CDR3 is TGTGCCAGCAGCGTCCAGGGCGGGGGGTTTGAGCAGTTCTTC.

A few counts support this clone. The rearrangement links TRBV6-1 to TRBJ1-5; D perhaps matches TRBD1 (5 bases). Trimming cost V 8 bases and J 0 bases, with 11 bases left between them. The CDR3 length is 14 residues. CDR1 and CDR2 from the germline V gene are MNHNS and SASEGT. DNA of the CDR3: TGTGCCAGCGACAGCAGGTTTAGCAATCAGCCCCAGCATTTT. This sequence encodes CASDSRFSNQPQHF.

By share, this clone counts as medium-sized. The chain has TRBV5-6 and TRBJ2-4; maybe TRBD1 (6 bases). V was pared by 1 base and J by 8 bases, with 13 bases between. The CDR3 has 14 residues. Germline V gene lookup returns CDR1 SGHDT and CDR2 YYEEEE. The CDR3 coding sequence is TGTGCCAGCAGCTTGAGTGGCAGGGGATACATTCAGTACTTC. It translates to CASSLSGRGYIQYF.

This clone has just a few counts. At one boundary the junction diverges from the germline segment, which might be a read error. The gene calls are TRBV25-1 and TRBJ1-2; D is perhaps TRBD1 (6 bases). Germline V gene data show CDR1 as MGHDK and CDR2 as SYGVNS. This CDR3 spans 16 amino acids. CDR3 DNA: TGTGCCAGCAGTGATACCCCTCTCCGGGACATCTATGGCTGCACCTTC. Its protein is CASSDTPLRDIYGCTF.

This clone has only a few counts. This rearrangement joins TRBV28 to TRBJ2-1; 12 nucleotides match TRBD1. V was clipped by 3 bases and J by 15 bases; unmatched bases: 6. Germline V CDR1 and CDR2: MDHEN, SYDVKM. The CDR3 has 13 amino acids. CDR3 loop: CASSLGQGAVLFF. CDR3 sequence (DNA): TGTGCCAGCAGTTTGGGACAGGGGGCTGTTCTGTTCTTC. Complete variable domain (other parts from reference TRBV28 and TRBJ2-1): DVKVTQSSRYLVKRTGEKVFLECVQDMDHENMFWYRQDPGLGLRLIYFSYDVKMKEKGDIPEGYSVSREKKERFSLILESASTNQTSMYLCASSLGQGAVLFFGPGTRLTVL.

This clone showed up just a few times. The gene calls are TRBV7-9 and TRBJ1-2; D is unclear. The CDR3 is 13 amino acids. V lost 1 base and J 4 bases, leaving 7 bases between the germline ends. CDR1 is SEHNR and CDR2 is FQNEAQ in the germline V gene (reference sequence). The CDR3 is CASSLERSYGYTF. The CDR3 DNA reads TGTGCCAGCAGCTTAGAGCGCTCCTATGGCTACACCTTC. The full variable domain, completed using reference TRBV7-9 and TRBJ1-2, is DTGVSQNPRHKITKRGQNVTFRCDPISEHNRLYWYRQTLGQGPEFLTYFQNEAQLEKSRLLSDRFSAERPKGSFSTLEIQRTEQGDSAMYLCASSLERSYGYTFGSGTRLTVV.

The V call is TRBV10-1, the J call TRBJ2-1; TRBD1 might be the D (5 bases). V was pared by 4 bases and J by 0 bases, with 10 bases between. Germline CDR1 reads WNHNN; CDR2 reads SYGVQD (reference sequence). The CDR3 sequence is 15 residues long. The CDR3: CASSVADSSYNEQFF. The DNA for the CDR3 is TGCGCCAGCAGTGTCGCAGACAGCTCCTACAATGAGCAGTTCTTC.

In its sample, this clone was seen a few times. The rearrangement joins TRBV19 to TRBJ2-7; 7 positions match TRBD1. Germline V gene lookup returns CDR1 LNHDA and CDR2 SQIVND (reference sequence). The CDR3 runs 13 residues. The trim removed 9 bases at V and 0 bases at J, leaving 5 bases unmatched. CDR3 loop: CASVRDSSYEQYF. The CDR3 DNA sequence: TGTGCCAGCGTCCGGGACAGCTCCTACGAGCAGTACTTC.

V usage is TRBV4-2 and J usage is TRBJ1-5; TRBD1 matches 10 bases. Germline CDR1 and CDR2: LGHNA and YNFKEQ. Trimming at V came to 4 bases and at J to 6 bases, leaving 18 bases not matched to a gene. There are 19 residues in the CDR3. The CDR3 loop is CASSPELGAGTGDGQPQHF. The CDR3 DNA sequence: TGTGCCAGCAGCCCTGAACTTGGGGCCGGGACAGGGGACGGTCAGCCCCAGCATTTT.

The CDR3 reads CSAQRGDGYTF. As DNA, the CDR3 is TGCAGCGCTCAACGGGGGGACGGCTACACCTTC. This chain connects TRBV29-1 to TRBJ1-2; TRBD1 might be the D (5 bases). The CDR3 contains 11 residues. The ends were cut back, 7 bases at V and 8 bases at J, with 14 bases in the middle. Germline CDR1 SQVTM, CDR2 ANQGSEA.

Details on this clone: Other nucleotide sequences in the sample specify the same CDR3. The CDR3 DNA reads TGCGCCAGCAGAGGACTAGCGGGAGCCGGAGATACGCAGTATTTT. This translates into CASRGLAGAGDTQYF. The genes are TRBV5-1 and TRBJ2-3; 13 nucleotides agree with TRBD2. CDR3 length: 15 residues. V was pared by 5 bases and J by 5 bases, with 5 bases of the junction left unmatched. Germline CDR1 SGHRS, CDR2 YFSETQ.

This clone was picked up a small number of times. One junction end disagrees with the germline gene, perhaps due to a read error. The genes are TRBV29-1 and TRBJ1-5; TRBD1 aligns across 10 bases. The CDR3 extends over 14 amino acids. Germline CDR1 and CDR2: SQVTM and ANQGSEA. CDR3 sequence reads: CSVGGQGGNQPQHF. The CDR3 DNA follows: TGCAGCGTTGGAGGACAGGGGGGCAACCAGCCCCAGCATTTT.

This sequence joins TRBV28 and TRBJ2-3; 7 bases agree with TRBD1. The germline V gene encodes CDR1 MDHEN and CDR2 SYDVKM. The V and J ends lost 6 bases and 4 bases, in that order; junction bases with no gene match: 7. This CDR3 region has 14 residues. The CDR3 is CASRTTGIPDTQYF. CDR3 DNA: TGTGCCAGCAGGACGACAGGGATCCCAGATACGCAGTATTTT. The whole variable domain, filled in from reference TRBV28 and TRBJ2-3, reads DVKVTQSSRYLVKRTGEKVFLECVQDMDHENMFWYRQDPGLGLRLIYFSYDVKMKEKGDIPEGYSVSREKKERFSLILESASTNQTSMYLCASRTTGIPDTQYFGPGTRLTVL.

J is TRBJ2-5 and V is TRBV11-3; 12 nucleotides match TRBD2. The germline CDR1 and CDR2 sequences are SGHNT and YENEEA. J gave up 2 bases and V 4 bases, and 5 bases lay outside the gene matches. This CDR3 has 16 residues. The CDR3 protein is CASSSGLAGIQETQYF. CDR3 nucleotide sequence: TGTGCCAGCAGCTCCGGACTAGCGGGGATACAAGAGACCCAGTACTTC.

In this sample, this clone turned up a few times. The chain is built from TRBV16 and TRBJ1-2, with TRBD1 identical over 7 bases. The CDR3 is made up of 14 amino acids. CDR1 KGHSY and CDR2 FQNENV come from the germline V gene. The trim removed 4 bases at V and 3 bases at J, leaving 5 bases unmatched. The DNA of the CDR3 is TGTGCCAGCAGCCCATCAGGGGGTGACTATGGCTACACCTTC. This codes for CASSPSGGDYGYTF. The full variable domain, in which reference TRBV16 and TRBJ1-2 provide the parts outside the CDR3, is GEEVAQTPKHLVRGEGQKAKLYCAPIKGHSYVFWYQQVLKNEFKFLISFQNENVFDETGMPKERFSAKCLPNSPCSLEIQATKLEDSAVYFCASSPSGGDYGYTFGSGTRLTVV.

The chain combines TRBV15 with TRBJ2-2, with 10 bases matching TRBD2. The V gene's germline CDR1 is LNHNV and CDR2 YYDKDF (reference sequence). This CDR3 contains 17 residues. V trimming: 0 bases; J trimming: 5 bases; junction bases outside the gene matches: 6. As DNA, the CDR3 is TGTGCCACCAGCAGAGATCGAGCGGGGGGGAGAACCGGGGAGCTGTTTTTT. Protein: CATSRDRAGGRTGELFF.

The chain carries TRBV2 and TRBJ1-1; TRBD1 matches 7 bases. This CDR3 spans 16 amino acids. V was pared by 4 bases and J by 5 bases, with 13 bases of the junction left unmatched. Germline CDR1 is SNHLY and CDR2 is FYNNEI. CDR3 region: CASSGRDSRWGTEAFF. The CDR3 nucleotides are TGTGCCAGCAGTGGTAGGGACAGCCGGTGGGGAACTGAAGCTTTCTTT.

This chain joins TRBV2 and TRBJ2-3, with 16 bases lining up with TRBD2. The trim removed 4 bases at V and 0 bases at J, leaving 10 bases unmatched. The CDR3 is 20 amino acids. The germline V gene encodes CDR1 SNHLY and CDR2 FYNNEI. CDR3 bases: TGTGCCAGCAGTGGGGGACTAGCGGGAGGGATACCCCCTAGCACAGATACGCAGTATTTT. It is translated as CASSGGLAGGIPPSTDTQYF. Full variable domain (missing parts from reference TRBV2 and TRBJ2-3): EPEVTQTPSHQVTQMGQEVILRCVPISNHLYFYWYRQILGQKVEFLVSFYNNEISEKSEIFDDQFSVERPDGSNFTLKIRSTKLEDSAMYFCASSGGLAGGIPPSTDTQYFGPGTRLTVL.

This clone was seen a few times. Relative to the germline gene, one junction end is altered; a read error may explain this. This chain connects TRBV7-7 to TRBJ2-5; D might be TRBD2 (5 bases). CDR1 and CDR2 (germline): SSHAT, FNYEAQ (reference sequence). This CDR3 spans 15 amino acids. CDR3 sequence reads: CASSFVSGVQETQYF. The CDR3 DNA reads TGTGCTAGCAGCTTCGTATCCGGGGTCCAAGAGACCCAGTACTTC.

The V and J genes are TRBV5-1 and TRBJ2-3; 7 positions match TRBD2. The germline gives CDR1 SGHRS, CDR2 YFSETQ. The CDR3 length is 15 residues. The V gene end was trimmed by 5 bases and the J gene end by 0 bases; junction bases not matched to a gene: 6. The CDR3 DNA reads as TGCGCCAGCAGTCAAGCGGGAACTAGCACAGATACGCAGTATTTT. Amino acid sequence: CASSQAGTSTDTQYF. The whole variable domain, remainder taken from reference TRBV5-1 and TRBJ2-3, is KAGVTQTPRYLIKTRGQQVTLSCSPISGHRSVSWYQQTPGQGLQFLFEYFSETQRNKGNFPGRFSGRQFSNSRSEMNVSTLELGDSALYLCASSQAGTSTDTQYFGPGTRLTVL.